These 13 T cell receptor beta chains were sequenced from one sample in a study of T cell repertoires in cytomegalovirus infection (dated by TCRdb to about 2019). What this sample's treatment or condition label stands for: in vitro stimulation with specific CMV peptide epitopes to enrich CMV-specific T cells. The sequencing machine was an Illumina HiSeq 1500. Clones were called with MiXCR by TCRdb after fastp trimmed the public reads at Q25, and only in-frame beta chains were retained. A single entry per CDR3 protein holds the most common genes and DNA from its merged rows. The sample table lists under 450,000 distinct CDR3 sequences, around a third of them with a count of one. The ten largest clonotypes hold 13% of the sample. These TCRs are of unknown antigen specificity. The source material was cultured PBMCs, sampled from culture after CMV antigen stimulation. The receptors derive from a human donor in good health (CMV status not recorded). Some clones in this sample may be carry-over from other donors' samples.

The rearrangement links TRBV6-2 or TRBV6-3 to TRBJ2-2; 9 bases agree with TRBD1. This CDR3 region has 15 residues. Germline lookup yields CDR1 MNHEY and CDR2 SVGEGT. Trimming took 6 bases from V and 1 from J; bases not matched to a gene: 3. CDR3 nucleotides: TGTGCCAGCAGAGACAGGGGGTGGAACACCGGGGAGCTGTTTTTT. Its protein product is CASRDRGWNTGELFF.

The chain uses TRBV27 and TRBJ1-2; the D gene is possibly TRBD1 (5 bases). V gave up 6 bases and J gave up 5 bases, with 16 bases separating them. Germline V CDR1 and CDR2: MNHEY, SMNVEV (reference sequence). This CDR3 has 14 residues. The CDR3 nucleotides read TGTGCCAGCAGGATGTACGATGGGGGGTATGGCTACACCTTC. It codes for CASRMYDGGYGYTF.

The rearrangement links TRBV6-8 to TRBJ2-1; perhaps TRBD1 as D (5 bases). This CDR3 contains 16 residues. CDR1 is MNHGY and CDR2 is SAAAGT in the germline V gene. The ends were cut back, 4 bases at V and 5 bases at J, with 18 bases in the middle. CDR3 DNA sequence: TGTGCCAGCAGTTCCCGTAGGGGCCCGGCCGACAATGAGCAGTTCTTC. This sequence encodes CASSSRRGPADNEQFF.

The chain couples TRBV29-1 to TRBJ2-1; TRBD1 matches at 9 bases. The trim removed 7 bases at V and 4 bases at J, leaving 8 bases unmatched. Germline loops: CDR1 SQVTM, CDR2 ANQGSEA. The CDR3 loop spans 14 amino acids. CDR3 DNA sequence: TGCAGCGCCTCTTCCGGGACAGGGTACAATGAGCAGTTCTTC. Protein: CSASSGTGYNEQFF.

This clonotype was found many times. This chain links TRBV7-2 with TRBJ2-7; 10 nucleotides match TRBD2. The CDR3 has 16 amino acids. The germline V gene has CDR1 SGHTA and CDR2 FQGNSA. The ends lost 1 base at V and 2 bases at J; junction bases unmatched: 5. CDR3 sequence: CASSLGLAGDPYEQYV. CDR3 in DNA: TGTGCCAGCAGCTTAGGGCTAGCGGGAGATCCCTACGAGCAGTACGTC.

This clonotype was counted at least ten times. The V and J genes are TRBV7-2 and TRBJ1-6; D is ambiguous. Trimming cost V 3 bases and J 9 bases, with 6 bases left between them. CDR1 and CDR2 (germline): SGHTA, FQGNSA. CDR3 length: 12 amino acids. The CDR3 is CASSLMSSPLHF. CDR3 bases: TGTGCCAGCAGCTTGATGAGTTCACCCCTCCACTTT.

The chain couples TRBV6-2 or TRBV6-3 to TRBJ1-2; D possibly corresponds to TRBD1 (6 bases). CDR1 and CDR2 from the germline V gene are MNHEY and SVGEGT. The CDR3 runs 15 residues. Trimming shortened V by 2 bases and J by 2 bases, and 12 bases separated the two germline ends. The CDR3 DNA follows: TGTGCCAGCAGTTACGATGGCAGGGGAAACTATGGCTACACCTTC. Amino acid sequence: CASSYDGRGNYGYTF.

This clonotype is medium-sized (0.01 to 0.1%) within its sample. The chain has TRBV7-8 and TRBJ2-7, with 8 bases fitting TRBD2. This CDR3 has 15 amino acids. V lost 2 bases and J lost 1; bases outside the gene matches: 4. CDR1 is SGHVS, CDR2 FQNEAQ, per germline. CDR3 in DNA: TGTGCCAGCAGCTTATTAGCGGGACATTCCTACGAGCAGTACTTC. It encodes CASSLLAGHSYEQYF.

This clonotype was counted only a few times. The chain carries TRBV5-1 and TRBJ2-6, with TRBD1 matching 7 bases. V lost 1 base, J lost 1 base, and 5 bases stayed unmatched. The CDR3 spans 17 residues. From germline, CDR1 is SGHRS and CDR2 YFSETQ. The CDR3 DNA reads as TGCGCCAGCAGCTTGTTAGGGGGCGCGTCTGGGGCCAACGTCCTGACTTTC. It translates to CASSLLGGASGANVLTF.

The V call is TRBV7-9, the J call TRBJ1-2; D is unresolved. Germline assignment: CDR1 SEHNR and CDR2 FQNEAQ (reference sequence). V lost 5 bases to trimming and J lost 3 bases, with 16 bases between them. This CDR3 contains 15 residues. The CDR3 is CASSPPLERDYGYTF. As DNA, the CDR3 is TGTGCCAGCAGCCCCCCCCTGGAGAGAGACTATGGCTACACCTTC.

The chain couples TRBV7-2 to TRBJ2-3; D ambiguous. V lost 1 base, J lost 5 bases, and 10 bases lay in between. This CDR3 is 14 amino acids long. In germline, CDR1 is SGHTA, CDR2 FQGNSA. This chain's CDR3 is CASSLEFAVDTQYF. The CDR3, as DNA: TGTGCCAGCAGCTTAGAGTTTGCGGTAGATACGCAGTATTTT.

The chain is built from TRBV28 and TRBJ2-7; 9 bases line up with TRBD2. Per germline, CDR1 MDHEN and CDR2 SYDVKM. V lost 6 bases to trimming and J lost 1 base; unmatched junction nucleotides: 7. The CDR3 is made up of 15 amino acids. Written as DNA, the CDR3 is TGTGCCAGCAGCGAAGCGGGAGGTACTTCCTACGAGCAGTACTTC. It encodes CASSEAGGTSYEQYF.

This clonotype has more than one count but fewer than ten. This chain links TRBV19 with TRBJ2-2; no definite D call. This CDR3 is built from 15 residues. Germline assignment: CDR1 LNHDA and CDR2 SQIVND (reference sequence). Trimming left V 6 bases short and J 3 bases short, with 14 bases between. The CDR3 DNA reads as TGTGCCAGTAGAGAGCTGAACGGCGACACCGGGGAGCTGTTTTTT. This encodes CASRELNGDTGELFF.